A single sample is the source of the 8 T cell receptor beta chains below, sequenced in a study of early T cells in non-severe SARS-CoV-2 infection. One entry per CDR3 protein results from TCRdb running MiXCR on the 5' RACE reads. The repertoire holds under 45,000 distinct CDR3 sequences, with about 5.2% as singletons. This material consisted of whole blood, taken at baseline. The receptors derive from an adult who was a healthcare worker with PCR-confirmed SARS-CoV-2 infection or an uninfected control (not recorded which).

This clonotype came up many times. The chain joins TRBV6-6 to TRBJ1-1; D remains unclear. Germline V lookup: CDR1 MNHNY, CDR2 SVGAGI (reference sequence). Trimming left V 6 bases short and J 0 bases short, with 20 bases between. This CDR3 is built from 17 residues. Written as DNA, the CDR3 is TGTGCCAGCAGGACCCCCCCTTTGGAGTCCATGAACACTGAAGCTTTCTTT. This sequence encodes CASRTPPLESMNTEAFF.

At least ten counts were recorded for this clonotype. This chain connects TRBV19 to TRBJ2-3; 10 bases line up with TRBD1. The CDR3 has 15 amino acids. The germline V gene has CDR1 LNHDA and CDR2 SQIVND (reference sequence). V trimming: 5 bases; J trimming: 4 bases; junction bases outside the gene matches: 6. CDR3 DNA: TGTGCCAGTAGTCCCTTAGGGACAGGGGCAGATACGCAGTATTTT. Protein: CASSPLGTGADTQYF.

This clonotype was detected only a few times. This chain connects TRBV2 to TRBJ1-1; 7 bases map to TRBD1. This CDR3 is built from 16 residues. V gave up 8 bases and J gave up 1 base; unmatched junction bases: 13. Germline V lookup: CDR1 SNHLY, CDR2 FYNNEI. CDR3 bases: TGTGCCAGCGCAACCCCCGACAGGGCGGGGAACACTGAAGCTTTCTTT. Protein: CASATPDRAGNTEAFF.

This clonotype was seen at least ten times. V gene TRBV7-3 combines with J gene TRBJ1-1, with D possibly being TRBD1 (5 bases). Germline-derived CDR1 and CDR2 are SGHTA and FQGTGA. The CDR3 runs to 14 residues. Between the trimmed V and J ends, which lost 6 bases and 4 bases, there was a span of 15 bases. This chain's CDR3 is CASRSGLWSTEAFF. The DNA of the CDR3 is TGTGCCAGCAGATCAGGGTTGTGGAGCACTGAAGCTTTCTTT.

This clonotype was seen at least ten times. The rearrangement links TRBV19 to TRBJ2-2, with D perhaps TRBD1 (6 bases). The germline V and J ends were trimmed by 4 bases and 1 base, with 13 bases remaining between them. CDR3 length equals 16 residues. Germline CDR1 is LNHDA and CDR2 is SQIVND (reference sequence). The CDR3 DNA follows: TGTGCCAGTAGTACGAGACTGACAGGGAACACCGGGGAGCTGTTTTTT. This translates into CASSTRLTGNTGELFF.

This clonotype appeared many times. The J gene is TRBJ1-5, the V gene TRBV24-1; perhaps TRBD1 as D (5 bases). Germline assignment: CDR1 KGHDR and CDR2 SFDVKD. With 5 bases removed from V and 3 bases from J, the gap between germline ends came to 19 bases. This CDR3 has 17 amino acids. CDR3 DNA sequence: TGTGCCACCAGTGTCGGGAGGGGCGGGAATACCAATCAGCCCCAGCATTTT. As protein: CATSVGRGGNTNQPQHF.

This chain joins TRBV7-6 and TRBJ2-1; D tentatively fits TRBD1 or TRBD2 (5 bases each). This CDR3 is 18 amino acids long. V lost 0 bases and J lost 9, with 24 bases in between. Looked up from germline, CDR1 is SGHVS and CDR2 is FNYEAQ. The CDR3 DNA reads TGTGCCAGCAGCTTAGCGCCGGGACCAGCCTCCTCCTTCGGTGAGCAGTTCTTC. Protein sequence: CASSLAPGPASSFGEQFF.

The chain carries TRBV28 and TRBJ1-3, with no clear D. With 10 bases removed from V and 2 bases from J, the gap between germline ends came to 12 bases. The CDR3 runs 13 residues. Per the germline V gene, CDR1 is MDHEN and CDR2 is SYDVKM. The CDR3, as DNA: TGTGCCACCTTAGTGGGAACTGGAAACACCATATATTTT. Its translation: CATLVGTGNTIYF.